This T cell receptor (beta chain) comes out of a study of CD8 T cells in ankylosing spondylitis. Study-level points and caveats: Peripheral blood samples showed relatively rare disease-linked clones, and these clones were CD8+. It appeared that ankylosing spondylitis blood was characterized by a TCR beta motif of roughly 8 highly homologous variants. Existing reports had already noted some motif variants in reactive arthritis synovial fluid and blood.

This clonotype occurred many times. What it binds is unknown. CDR1 is DFQATT, CDR2 SNEGSKA, per germline (reference sequence). The V end was cut by 2 bases, the J end by 3 bases, with 14 bases between. The CDR3 spans 14 residues. For TCR beta, libraries came from quantitative 5'-RACE with molecular barcodes. TCRdb processed the 5' RACE reads anew with MiXCR; each CDR3 protein has one entry. The sample lists under 250,000 distinct CDR3 sequences, around 11% seen once, with 6% to 7.5% in the top ten. This chain connects TRBV20-1 to TRBJ2-7; D not resolved. The TCR comes from a male donor with ankylosing spondylitis or in good health (not recorded which). The specimen sequenced was blood, either unsorted or a sorted T cell fraction (not recorded which). The CDR3 reads CSARWLGNHYEQYF. The CDR3 DNA sequence: TGCAGTGCTAGATGGTTGGGGAATCACTACGAGCAGTACTTC.